Many counts were recorded for the clone carrying this T cell receptor beta chain. The antigen is undetermined. The data originate from a study of human T cells and chemical hapten exposure. Whole-study results and caveats: With DPC sensitization, TCRs exceeding 1 in 1000 frequency showed no change.

Via MiXCR, TCRdb re-called the RACE reads, giving one row per CDR3 protein. This sample has around 130,000 distinct CDR3 sequences, with about 8.2% found just once. The time point denotes: healthy volunteer bleed at 2 weeks. RNA extraction used unfractionated whole blood as the source of total RNA. The ends lost 1 base at V and 3 bases at J; junction bases unmatched: 1. Germline CDR1 SGHVS, CDR2 FNYEAQ. The CDR3 consists of 15 residues. Material: whole blood. This TCR derives from a male donor in good health. Some clones in this sample may be carry-over from other donors' samples. The chain joins TRBV7-6 to TRBJ2-3; 10 bases are shared with TRBD1. CDR3 sequence: CASSLGQGATDTQYF. The CDR3 DNA is TGTGCCAGCAGCTTAGGACAGGGGGCAACAGATACGCAGTATTTT.